One sample yielded the 14 T cell receptor beta chains listed below, sequenced in a study of identical twins (dated by TCRdb to about 2016). Library creation used 5' RACE. This sample was sequenced with an Illumina HiSeq 2000. TCRdb reprocessing: public reads trimmed at Q25 with fastp, clones called with MiXCR, in-frame beta chains kept. Under each unique CDR3 protein, matching rows form one entry showing the most common genes and DNA. This sample comprises some 250,000 distinct CDR3 sequences, 5.5% to 7.5% of them detected only once. About 14% of the sample is held by the ten biggest clonotypes. These same records also appear under a second study, on T cells expressing NK-cell markers.

The specimen sequenced was CD8+ T cells sorted from blood. These TCRs come from a woman aged 18-29 years in good health.

This clonotype was detected only a few times. This chain links TRBV5-4 with TRBJ2-1; D is ambiguous. The V gene lost 5 bases and the J gene lost 0 bases, with 12 bases spanning the gap. The CDR3 consists of 15 residues. The V gene's germline CDR1 is SGHNT and CDR2 YYREEE (reference sequence). This CDR3 is CASSQDQSSYNEQFF. CDR3 coding DNA: TGTGCCAGCAGTCAAGACCAGAGCTCCTACAATGAGCAGTTCTTC.

In nucleotides, the CDR3 is TGCAGCGTCCCCTTAAGGGCCACTGAAGCTTTCTTT. It specifies CSVPLRATEAFF. V usage is TRBV29-1 and J usage is TRBJ1-1; D is unclear. The CDR3 is 12 residues long. V lost 6 bases to trimming and J lost 4 bases, with 12 bases between them. From germline, CDR1 is SQVTM and CDR2 ANQGSEA.

The chain uses TRBV9 and TRBJ2-1, with 9 bases that match TRBD2. The CDR3 has 14 amino acids. In germline, CDR1 is SGDLS, CDR2 YYNGEE. Unmatched junction bases numbered 3, after V lost 0 bases and J lost 8 bases. The CDR3 reads CASSVVAGEDEQFF. CDR3 bases: TGTGCCAGCAGCGTAGTAGCGGGAGAAGATGAGCAGTTCTTC.

The genes are TRBV20-1 and TRBJ1-1; the D is unclear. V dropped 5 bases and J dropped 0 bases, with 4 bases sitting between them. This CDR3 region has 11 residues. Germline V gene data show CDR1 as DFQATT and CDR2 as SNEGSKA (reference sequence). CDR3 bases: TGCAGTGCTCCCATGAACACTGAAGCTTTCTTT. It translates to CSAPMNTEAFF.

This clonotype has at least ten counts. The V gene is TRBV7-9, the J gene TRBJ2-7; 14 bases fit TRBD2. Germline lookup yields CDR1 SEHNR and CDR2 FQNEAQ (reference sequence). The CDR3 has 14 amino acids. The V segment lost 5 bases and the J segment 3 bases; nucleotides outside the gene matches: 0. CDR3 residues: CASSGTSGGYEQYF. The CDR3 DNA reads as TGTGCCAGCAGCGGGACTAGCGGGGGCTACGAGCAGTACTTC.

This clonotype was counted only a few times. CDR3 residues: CASSLEGRDGYTF. CDR3 bases: TGTGCCAGCAGCTTAGAAGGGCGGGATGGCTACACCTTC. The chain is built from TRBV7-9 and TRBJ1-2; D remains unclear. V gave up 1 base and J gave up 6 bases, with 9 bases separating them. Germline loops: CDR1 SEHNR, CDR2 FQNEAQ (reference sequence). This CDR3 has 13 residues.

This clonotype appeared many times. The chain couples TRBV7-9 to TRBJ1-1; D uncertain. Germline CDR1 reads SEHNR; CDR2 reads FQNEAQ (reference sequence). This CDR3 region has 15 residues. The V gene lost 1 base and the J gene lost 0 bases, with 9 bases spanning the gap. The CDR3 nucleotides are TGTGCCAGCAGCTTAGAGAGGGTAGTGAACACTGAAGCTTTCTTT. Its translation is CASSLERVVNTEAFF.

The chain links TRBV10-3 to TRBJ1-3; D gene uncertain. Germline CDR1 ENHRY, CDR2 SYGVKD. CDR3 length equals 13 residues. Trimming took 0 bases from V and 4 from J, leaving 4 bases between them. CDR3 DNA: TGTGCCATCAGTGAGTCCGCAGGAAACACCATATATTTT. Protein: CAISESAGNTIYF.

In this sample, this clonotype turned up many times. The CDR3: CASSQLAGAYNEQFF. In DNA, the CDR3 is TGCGCCAGCAGCCAACTAGCGGGCGCCTACAATGAGCAGTTCTTC. The chain joins TRBV4-1 to TRBJ2-1; 8 nucleotides line up with TRBD2. The V gene end was trimmed by 2 bases and the J gene end by 2 bases; junction bases not matched to a gene: 2. The CDR3 sequence is 15 residues long. Germline V gives CDR1 MGHRA, CDR2 YSYEKL.

This clonotype was counted many times. The chain recombines TRBV6-5 with TRBJ2-1; 14 nucleotides align to TRBD2. CDR3 size: 16 residues. Germline CDR1 and CDR2: MNHEY and SVGAGI. V was clipped by 0 bases and J by 7 bases; unmatched bases: 2. In nucleotides, the CDR3 is TGTGCCAGCAGTTACTCGAGACTAGCGGGAGGGAATGAGCAGTTCTTC. Its translation: CASSYSRLAGGNEQFF.

This clonotype showed up many times. The rearrangement uses TRBV7-9 and TRBJ1-1, with D unresolved. The CDR3 consists of 14 residues. V was cut by 2 bases and J by 1 base, with 8 bases left in between. Germline CDR1 reads SEHNR; CDR2 reads FQNEAQ (reference sequence). CDR3 protein: CASSLNAGNTEAFF. The CDR3 DNA sequence: TGTGCCAGCAGCTTAAATGCAGGGAACACTGAAGCTTTCTTT.

This clonotype was observed at least ten times. This chain uses TRBV3-1 with TRBJ2-7; D might be TRBD1 (5 bases). This CDR3 comprises 12 residues. Germline V lookup: CDR1 LGHDT, CDR2 YNNKEL (reference sequence). V was clipped by 3 bases and J by 2 bases, with 5 bases between them. CDR3 protein: CASSQDTYEQYF. Here the CDR3 DNA reads TGTGCCAGCAGCCAGGACACCTACGAGCAGTACTTC.

V usage is TRBV15 and J usage is TRBJ1-6, with D perhaps TRBD1 (6 bases). The V and J ends lost 11 bases and 7 bases respectively, with 12 bases between them. Germline CDR1 is LNHNV and CDR2 is YYDKDF (reference sequence). The CDR3 is made up of 12 amino acids. The chain's CDR3 is CARGRGNSPLHF. Here the CDR3 DNA reads TGTGCCCGGGGGCGAGGGAATTCACCCCTCCACTTT.

This clonotype was seen ten or more times. The V and J genes are TRBV24-1 and TRBJ2-1; TRBD1 might be the D (5 bases). V was pared by 4 bases and J by 3 bases, with 12 bases between. The CDR3 contains 15 residues. Germline CDR1 is KGHDR and CDR2 is SFDVKD. The DNA for the CDR3 is TGTGCCACCAGTGACTCACAGGTTGACTACAATGAGCAGTTCTTC. This encodes CATSDSQVDYNEQFF.